This is a list of T cell receptor beta chains from one sample in a study of regulatory T cells in long-lasting Graves disease. TCRdb re-analysed the multiplex PCR reads in MiXCR, keeping a single row per CDR3 protein. Of about 470,000 distinct CDR3 sequences in the sample, under 25% are singletons; the top ten hold under 9%. The input for sequencing was peripheral blood mononuclear cells (PBMCs), taken when the disease was refractory, from a patient treated with antithyroid drugs. Every receptor here comes from a female donor with Graves disease. Both conserved end residues are part of each CDR3. D genes are given only for firm matches. Where a row states a size, it is once, few, many or the class of an expanded clone; other rows omit it.

d_gene: TRBD1
j_gene: TRBJ1-6
v_gene: TRBV20-1
abundance: few
CDR3aa: CSARAPGQGNSPLHF
CDR3nt: TGCAGTGCTAGGGCCCCGGGACAGGGAAATTCACCCCTCCACTTT

d_gene: .
j_gene: TRBJ2-7
v_gene: TRBV13
abundance: many
CDR3aa: CASSLGLAGSDEQYF
CDR3nt: TGTGCCAGCAGCTTAGGCCTCGCGGGTAGCGACGAGCAGTACTTC

d_gene: .
j_gene: TRBJ1-2
v_gene: TRBV30
abundance: many
CDR3aa: CAWTQGRAGYTF
CDR3nt: TGTGCCTGGACCCAGGGAAGGGCTGGCTACACCTTC

d_gene: TRBD2
j_gene: TRBJ2-7
v_gene: TRBV12-3/TRBV12-4
abundance: many
CDR3aa: CASSPEAGVGYEQYF
CDR3nt: TGTGCCAGCAGTCCGGAAGCGGGAGTCGGCTACGAGCAGTACTTC

d_gene: TRBD2
j_gene: TRBJ2-5
v_gene: TRBV2
abundance: many
CDR3aa: CASKAGAGGETQYF
CDR3nt: TGTGCCAGCAAAGCGGGAGCGGGTGGAGAGACCCAGTACTTC

d_gene: .
j_gene: TRBJ1-1
v_gene: TRBV20-1
abundance: .
CDR3aa: CSNPRLDNTEAFF
CDR3nt: TGCAGTAACCCGCGTTTAGATAACACTGAAGCTTTCTTT

d_gene: .
j_gene: TRBJ2-2
v_gene: TRBV20-1
abundance: .
CDR3aa: CSASSGNTGELFF
CDR3nt: TGCAGTGCTAGTTCGGGGAACACCGGGGAGCTGTTTTTT

d_gene: .
j_gene: TRBJ2-3
v_gene: TRBV20-1
abundance: .
CDR3aa: CSARDLHAGRPPDTDTQYF
CDR3nt: TGCAGTGCTAGAGATCTTCACGCGGGAAGGCCTCCTGACACAGATACGCAGTATTTT

d_gene: .
j_gene: TRBJ1-1
v_gene: TRBV5-5
abundance: few
CDR3aa: CASIWFTGNTEAFF
CDR3nt: TGTGCCAGCATCTGGTTCACGGGAAACACTGAAGCTTTCTTT

d_gene: .
j_gene: TRBJ1-5
v_gene: TRBV6-1
abundance: few
CDR3aa: CASRGDYNQPQHF
CDR3nt: TGTGCCAGCAGAGGGGACTACAATCAGCCCCAGCATTTT

d_gene: .
j_gene: TRBJ2-5
v_gene: TRBV6-1
abundance: few
CDR3aa: CASSNAWTFQETQYF
CDR3nt: TGTGCCAGCAGTAACGCCTGGACATTTCAAGAGACCCAGTACTTC

d_gene: TRBD2
j_gene: TRBJ2-7
v_gene: TRBV7-2
abundance: .
CDR3aa: CASSSRSGSLYEQYF
CDR3nt: TGTGCCAGCAGCTCCCGTAGCGGGAGTTTGTACGAGCAGTACTTC

d_gene: .
j_gene: TRBJ2-7
v_gene: TRBV6-5
abundance: many
CDR3aa: CASSYSRGKNEQYF
CDR3nt: TGTGCCAGCAGTTACTCGCGTGGGAAAAACGAGCAGTACTTC

d_gene: .
j_gene: TRBJ2-3
v_gene: TRBV14
abundance: .
CDR3aa: CASSQDGGDLTDTQYF
CDR3nt: TGTGCCAGCAGCCAAGACGGCGGGGACCTAACAGATACGCAGTATTTT

d_gene: .
j_gene: TRBJ2-7
v_gene: TRBV3-1
abundance: .
CDR3aa: CASSPGAGPYEQYF
CDR3nt: TGTGCCAGCAGCCCCGGGGCAGGGCCCTACGAGCAGTACTTC

d_gene: TRBD1
j_gene: TRBJ1-6
v_gene: TRBV11-1
abundance: many
CDR3aa: CASSQRQGTSPLHF
CDR3nt: TGTGCCAGCAGCCAAAGACAGGGGACGTCACCCCTCCACTTT

d_gene: .
j_gene: TRBJ1-4
v_gene: TRBV20-1
abundance: many
CDR3aa: CSARSDSVNEKLFF
CDR3nt: TGCAGTGCTAGGTCGGACAGCGTGAATGAAAAACTGTTTTTT

d_gene: .
j_gene: TRBJ1-1
v_gene: TRBV18
abundance: few
CDR3aa: CASSLRPEVSNTEAFF
CDR3nt: TGTGCCAGCTCACTCAGGCCCGAGGTATCGAACACTGAAGCTTTCTTT

d_gene: .
j_gene: TRBJ1-1
v_gene: TRBV2
abundance: many
CDR3aa: CASSEVLSTEAFF
CDR3nt: TGTGCCAGCAGTGAGGTTTTGAGCACTGAAGCTTTCTTT

d_gene: TRBD2
j_gene: TRBJ2-7
v_gene: TRBV7-2
abundance: many
CDR3aa: CASSHGSGGYEQYF
CDR3nt: TGTGCCAGCAGCCACGGAAGCGGGGGGTACGAGCAGTACTTC

d_gene: .
j_gene: TRBJ1-5
v_gene: TRBV7-2
abundance: few
CDR3aa: CASRLQGLTENQPQHF
CDR3nt: TGTGCCAGCAGACTGCAGGGGTTGACGGAAAATCAGCCCCAGCATTTT

d_gene: TRBD1
j_gene: TRBJ2-5
v_gene: TRBV27
abundance: few
CDR3aa: CASSFGRGRETQYF
CDR3nt: TGTGCCAGCAGTTTCGGCAGGGGGCGGGAGACCCAGTACTTC

d_gene: .
j_gene: TRBJ2-5
v_gene: TRBV20-1
abundance: few
CDR3aa: CSARRLVKGAGGQETQYF
CDR3nt: TGCAGTGCTAGAAGGCTAGTGAAAGGGGCAGGGGGGCAAGAGACCCAGTACTTC

d_gene: .
j_gene: TRBJ2-5
v_gene: TRBV12-5
abundance: many
CDR3aa: CASGFGEGEAQYF
CDR3nt: TGTGCTAGTGGTTTCGGGGAGGGGGAGGCCCAGTACTTC

d_gene: .
j_gene: TRBJ1-2
v_gene: TRBV6-1
abundance: many
CDR3aa: CVTLNRALESGYTF
CDR3nt: TGTGTAACTCTGAACAGGGCCCTTGAGAGTGGCTACACCTTC

d_gene: TRBD1
j_gene: TRBJ1-2
v_gene: TRBV3-1
abundance: many
CDR3aa: CASSLSGTGPSGYTF
CDR3nt: TGTGCCAGCAGCCTTTCCGGGACAGGACCTTCGGGCTACACCTTC

d_gene: TRBD1
j_gene: TRBJ1-1
v_gene: TRBV6-5
abundance: many
CDR3aa: CASSYSSDRGSEAFF
CDR3nt: TGTGCCAGCAGTTACTCGTCGGACAGGGGGTCTGAAGCTTTCTTT

d_gene: .
j_gene: TRBJ2-7
v_gene: TRBV7-9
abundance: .
CDR3aa: CASSTGAGLVEQYF
CDR3nt: TGTGCCAGCAGCACCGGGGCTGGGTTGGTCGAGCAGTACTTC

d_gene: .
j_gene: TRBJ1-2
v_gene: TRBV15
abundance: few
CDR3aa: CATSRASGGDYGYTF
CDR3nt: TGTGCCACCAGCAGAGCGAGTGGAGGGGACTATGGCTACACCTTC

d_gene: .
j_gene: TRBJ1-5
v_gene: TRBV11-2
abundance: .
CDR3aa: CASSLGGWPQHF
CDR3nt: TGTGCCAGCAGCTTAGGAGGGTGGCCCCAGCATTTT

d_gene: .
j_gene: TRBJ1-1
v_gene: TRBV27
abundance: many
CDR3aa: CASSLGSKGTEAFF
CDR3nt: TGTGCCAGCAGTTTAGGGTCGAAAGGCACTGAAGCTTTCTTT

d_gene: .
j_gene: TRBJ1-3
v_gene: TRBV27
abundance: few
CDR3aa: CASTVINSGNTIYF
CDR3nt: TGTGCCAGCACGGTGATTAACTCTGGAAACACCATATATTTT